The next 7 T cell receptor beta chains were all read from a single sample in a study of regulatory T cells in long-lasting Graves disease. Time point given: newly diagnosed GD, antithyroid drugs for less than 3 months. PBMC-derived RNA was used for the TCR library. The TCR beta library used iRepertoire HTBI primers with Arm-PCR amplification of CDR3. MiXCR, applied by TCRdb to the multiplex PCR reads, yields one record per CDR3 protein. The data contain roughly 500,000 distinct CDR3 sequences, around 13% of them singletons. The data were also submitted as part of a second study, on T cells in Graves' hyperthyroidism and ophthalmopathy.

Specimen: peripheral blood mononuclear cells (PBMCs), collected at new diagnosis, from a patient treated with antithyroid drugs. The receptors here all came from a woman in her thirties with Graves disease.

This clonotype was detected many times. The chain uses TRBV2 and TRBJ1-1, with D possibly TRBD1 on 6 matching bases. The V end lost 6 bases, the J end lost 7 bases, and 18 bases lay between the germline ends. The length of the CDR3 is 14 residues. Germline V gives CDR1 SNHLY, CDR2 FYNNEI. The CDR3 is CASRDPGATVEAFF. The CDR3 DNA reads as TGTGCCAGCAGGGACCCGGGGGCGACGGTTGAAGCTTTCTTT.

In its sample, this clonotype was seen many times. Here the CDR3 DNA reads TGTGCCAGCAGTTTATGGGGAATAGGGAACACTGAAGCTTTCTTT. Amino acid sequence: CASSLWGIGNTEAFF. This chain joins TRBV28 and TRBJ1-1; D gene ambiguous. This CDR3 has 15 amino acids. V dropped 0 bases and J dropped 1 base, with 9 bases sitting between them. Per the germline V gene, CDR1 is MDHEN and CDR2 is SYDVKM.

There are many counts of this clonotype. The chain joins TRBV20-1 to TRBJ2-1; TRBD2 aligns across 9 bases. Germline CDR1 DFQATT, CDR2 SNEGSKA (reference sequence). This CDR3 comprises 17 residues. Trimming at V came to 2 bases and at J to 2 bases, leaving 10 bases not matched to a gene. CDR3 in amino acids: CSARPSGSGRTYNEQFF. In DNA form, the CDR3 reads TGCAGTGCTAGACCTTCGGGTAGCGGGAGAACCTACAATGAGCAGTTCTTC.

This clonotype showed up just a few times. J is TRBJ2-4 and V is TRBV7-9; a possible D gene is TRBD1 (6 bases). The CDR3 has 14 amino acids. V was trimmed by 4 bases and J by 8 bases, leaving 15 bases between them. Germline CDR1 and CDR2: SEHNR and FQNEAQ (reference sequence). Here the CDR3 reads CASSYQSPGDIQYF. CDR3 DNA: TGTGCCAGCAGCTACCAGTCCCCAGGGGACATTCAGTACTTC.

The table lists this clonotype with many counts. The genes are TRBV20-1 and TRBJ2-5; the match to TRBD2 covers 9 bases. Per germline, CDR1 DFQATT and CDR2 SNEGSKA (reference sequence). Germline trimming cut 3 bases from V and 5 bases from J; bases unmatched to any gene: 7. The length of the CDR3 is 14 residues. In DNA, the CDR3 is TGCAGTGCTAGTCGGCGGGAGGGCCATGAGACCCAGTACTTC. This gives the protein CSASRREGHETQYF.

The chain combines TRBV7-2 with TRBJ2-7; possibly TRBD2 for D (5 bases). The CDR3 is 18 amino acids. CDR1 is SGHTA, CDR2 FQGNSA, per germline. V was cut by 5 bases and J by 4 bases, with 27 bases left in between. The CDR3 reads CASSQEASSYSSGYEQYF. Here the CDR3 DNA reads TGTGCCAGCAGCCAAGAGGCTAGCTCCTACAGTTCGGGATACGAGCAGTACTTC.

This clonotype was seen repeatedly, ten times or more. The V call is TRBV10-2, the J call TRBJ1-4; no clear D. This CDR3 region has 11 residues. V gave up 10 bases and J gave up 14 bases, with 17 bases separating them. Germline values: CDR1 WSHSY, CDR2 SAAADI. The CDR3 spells CATSPGRPLFF. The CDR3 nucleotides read TGCGCCACCTCCCCGGGCCGCCCGCTGTTTTTT.